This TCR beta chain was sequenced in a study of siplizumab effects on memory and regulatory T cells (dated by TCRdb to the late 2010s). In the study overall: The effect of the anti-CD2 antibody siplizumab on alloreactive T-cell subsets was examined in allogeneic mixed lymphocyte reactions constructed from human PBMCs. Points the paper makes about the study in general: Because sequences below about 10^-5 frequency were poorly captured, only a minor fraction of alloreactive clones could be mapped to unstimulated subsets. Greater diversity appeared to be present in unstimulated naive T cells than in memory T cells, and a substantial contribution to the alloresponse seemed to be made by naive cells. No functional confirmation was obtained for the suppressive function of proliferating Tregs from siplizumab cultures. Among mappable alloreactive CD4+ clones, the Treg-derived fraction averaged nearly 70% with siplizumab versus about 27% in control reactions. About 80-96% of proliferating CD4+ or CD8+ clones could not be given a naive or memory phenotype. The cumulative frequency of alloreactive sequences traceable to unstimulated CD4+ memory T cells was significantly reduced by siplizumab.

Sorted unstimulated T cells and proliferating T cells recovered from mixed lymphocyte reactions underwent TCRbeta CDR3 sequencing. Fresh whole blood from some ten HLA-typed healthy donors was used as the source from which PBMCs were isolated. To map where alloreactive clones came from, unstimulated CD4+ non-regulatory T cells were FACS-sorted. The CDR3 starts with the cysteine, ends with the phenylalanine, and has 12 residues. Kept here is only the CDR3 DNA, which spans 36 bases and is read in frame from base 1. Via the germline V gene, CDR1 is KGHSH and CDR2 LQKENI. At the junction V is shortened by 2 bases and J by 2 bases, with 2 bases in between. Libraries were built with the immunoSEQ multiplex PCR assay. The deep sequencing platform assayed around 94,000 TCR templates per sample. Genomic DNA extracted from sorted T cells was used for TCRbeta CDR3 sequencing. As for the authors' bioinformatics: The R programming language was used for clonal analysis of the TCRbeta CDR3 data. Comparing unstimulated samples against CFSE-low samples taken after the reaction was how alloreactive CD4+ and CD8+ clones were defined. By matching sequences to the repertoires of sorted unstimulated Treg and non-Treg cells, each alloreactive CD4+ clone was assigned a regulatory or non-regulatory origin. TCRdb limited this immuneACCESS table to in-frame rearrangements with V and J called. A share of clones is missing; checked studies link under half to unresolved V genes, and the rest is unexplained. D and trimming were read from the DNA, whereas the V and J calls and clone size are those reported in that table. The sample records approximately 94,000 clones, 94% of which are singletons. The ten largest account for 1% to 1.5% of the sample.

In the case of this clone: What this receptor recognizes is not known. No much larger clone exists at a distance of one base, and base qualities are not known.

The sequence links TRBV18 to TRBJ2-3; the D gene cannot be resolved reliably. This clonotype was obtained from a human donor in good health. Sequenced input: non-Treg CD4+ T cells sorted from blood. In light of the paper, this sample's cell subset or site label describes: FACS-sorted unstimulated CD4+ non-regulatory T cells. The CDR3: CASSPDTDTQYF. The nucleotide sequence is TGTGCCAGCTCACCAGACACAGATACGCAGTATTTT.